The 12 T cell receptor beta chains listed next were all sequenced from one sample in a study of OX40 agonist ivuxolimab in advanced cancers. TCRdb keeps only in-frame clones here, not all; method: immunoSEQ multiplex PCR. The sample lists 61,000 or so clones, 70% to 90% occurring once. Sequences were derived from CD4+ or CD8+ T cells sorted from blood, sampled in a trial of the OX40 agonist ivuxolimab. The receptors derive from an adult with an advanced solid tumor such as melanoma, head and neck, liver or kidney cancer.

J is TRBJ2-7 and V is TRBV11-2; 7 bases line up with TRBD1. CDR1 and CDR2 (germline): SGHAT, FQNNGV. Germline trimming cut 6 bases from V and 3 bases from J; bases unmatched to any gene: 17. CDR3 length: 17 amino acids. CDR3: CASSSFSGTDFNYEQYF. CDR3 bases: TGTGCCAGCAGTTCATTTTCCGGGACAGATTTTAACTACGAGCAGTACTTC.

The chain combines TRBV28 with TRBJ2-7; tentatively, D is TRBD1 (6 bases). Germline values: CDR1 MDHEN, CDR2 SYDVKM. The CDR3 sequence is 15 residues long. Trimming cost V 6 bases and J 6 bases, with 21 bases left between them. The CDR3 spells CASRAPGTTLREQYF. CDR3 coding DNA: TGTGCCAGCAGGGCCCCCGGGACAACTCTGCGCGAGCAGTACTTC. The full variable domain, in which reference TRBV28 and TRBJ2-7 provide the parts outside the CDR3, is DVKVTQSSRYLVKRTGEKVFLECVQDMDHENMFWYRQDPGLGLRLIYFSYDVKMKEKGDIPEGYSVSREKKERFSLILESASTNQTSMYLCASRAPGTTLREQYFGPGTRLTVT.

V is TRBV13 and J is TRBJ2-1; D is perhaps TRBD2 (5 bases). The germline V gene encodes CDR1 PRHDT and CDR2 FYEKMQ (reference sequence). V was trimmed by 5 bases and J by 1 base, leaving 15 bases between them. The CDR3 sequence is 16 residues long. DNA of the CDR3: TGTGCCAGCAGCCGGTTGAGATCGGGGTCCTACAATGAGCAGTTCTTC. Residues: CASSRLRSGSYNEQFF.

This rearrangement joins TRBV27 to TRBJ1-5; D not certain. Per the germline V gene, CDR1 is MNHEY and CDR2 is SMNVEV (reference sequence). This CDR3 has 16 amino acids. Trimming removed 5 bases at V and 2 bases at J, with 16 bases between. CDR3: CASSPHSGGGNQPQHF. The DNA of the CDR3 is TGTGCCAGCAGTCCCCACTCGGGTGGGGGCAATCAGCCCCAGCATTTT.

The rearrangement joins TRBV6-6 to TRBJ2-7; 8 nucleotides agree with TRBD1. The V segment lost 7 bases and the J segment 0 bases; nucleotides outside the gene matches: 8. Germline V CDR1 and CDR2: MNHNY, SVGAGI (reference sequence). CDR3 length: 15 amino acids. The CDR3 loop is CASTIGQGDSYEQYF. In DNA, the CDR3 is TGTGCCAGCACTATCGGACAGGGAGACTCCTACGAGCAGTACTTC.

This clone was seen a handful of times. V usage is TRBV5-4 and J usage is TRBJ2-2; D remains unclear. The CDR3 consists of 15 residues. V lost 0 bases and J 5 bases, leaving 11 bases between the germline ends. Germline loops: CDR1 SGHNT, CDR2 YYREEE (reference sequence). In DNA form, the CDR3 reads TGTGCCAGCAGCTTGGTTGGCACCCGAACCGGGGAGCTGTTTTTT. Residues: CASSLVGTRTGELFF.

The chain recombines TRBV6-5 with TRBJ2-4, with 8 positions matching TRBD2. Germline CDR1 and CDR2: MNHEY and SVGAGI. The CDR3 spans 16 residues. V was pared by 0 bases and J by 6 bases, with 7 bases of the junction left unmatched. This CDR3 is CASSYSTWTSRNIQYF. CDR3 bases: TGTGCCAGCAGTTACTCGACCTGGACTAGCCGAAACATTCAGTACTTC.

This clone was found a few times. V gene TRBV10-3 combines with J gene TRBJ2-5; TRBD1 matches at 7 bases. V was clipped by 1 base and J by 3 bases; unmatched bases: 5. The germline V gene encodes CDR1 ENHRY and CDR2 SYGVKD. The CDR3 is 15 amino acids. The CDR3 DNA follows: TGTGCCATCAGTGAGTTGGGACAGCCTGAAGAGACCCAGTACTTC. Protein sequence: CAISELGQPEETQYF.

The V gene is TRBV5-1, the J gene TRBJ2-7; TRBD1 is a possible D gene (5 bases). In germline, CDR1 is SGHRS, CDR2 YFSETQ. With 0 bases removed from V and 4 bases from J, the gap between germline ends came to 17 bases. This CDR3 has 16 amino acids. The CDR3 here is CASSLGAETVGYEQYF. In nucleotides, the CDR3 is TGCGCCAGCAGCTTGGGGGCCGAGACAGTGGGTTACGAGCAGTACTTC.

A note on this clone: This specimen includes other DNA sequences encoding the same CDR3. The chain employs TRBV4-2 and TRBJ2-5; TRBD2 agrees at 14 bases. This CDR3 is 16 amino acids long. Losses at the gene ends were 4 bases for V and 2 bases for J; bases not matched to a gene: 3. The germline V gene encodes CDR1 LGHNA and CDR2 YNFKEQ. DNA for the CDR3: TGTGCCAGCAGCCGGACTAGCGGGGGGACTCAAGAGACCCAGTACTTC. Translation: CASSRTSGGTQETQYF.

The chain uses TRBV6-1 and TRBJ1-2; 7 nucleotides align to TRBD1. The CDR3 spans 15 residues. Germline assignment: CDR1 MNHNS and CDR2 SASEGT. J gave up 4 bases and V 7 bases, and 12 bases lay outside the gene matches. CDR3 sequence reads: CASMAAGGNSYGYTF. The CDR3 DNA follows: TGTGCCAGCATGGCAGCAGGGGGAAATAGCTATGGCTACACCTTC.

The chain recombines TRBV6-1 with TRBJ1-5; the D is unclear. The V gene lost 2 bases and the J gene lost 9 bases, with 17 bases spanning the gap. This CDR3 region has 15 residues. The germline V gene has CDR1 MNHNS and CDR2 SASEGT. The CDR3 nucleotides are TGTGCCAGCAGTGAACGGGCAGACTTTAGCTCGCCCCAGCATTTT. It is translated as CASSERADFSSPQHF.